A selection of T cell receptor beta chains follows, all from one sample in a study of shared clonotypes between healthy human individuals. Generated by immunoSEQ multiplex PCR, the TCRdb table keeps only in-frame clones and is missing some. The table shows approximately 640,000 clones, with around 72% occurring only once. Sample: memory CD4+ T cells sorted from blood. The receptors were gathered from a woman in her 30s in good health. The CDR3 runs from the conserved cysteine through the conserved F or W. A D gene is named only where the DNA matches it firmly. Clone sizes are given selectively: once, few, many, or a class where the clone is expanded.

D: NA
size: once
J: TRBJ1-1
V: TRBV10-1
CDR3: CASSDTGGANTEAFF
DNA: TGCGCCAGCAGCGACACTGGTGGGGCGAACACTGAAGCTTTCTTT

D: NA
size: NA
J: TRBJ2-1
V: TRBV18
CDR3: CASSPGTGDNEQFF
DNA: TGTGCCAGCTCACCGGGTACGGGGGACAATGAGCAGTTCTTC

D: NA
size: NA
J: TRBJ1-1
V: TRBV7-9
CDR3: CASSLATGYVEAFF
DNA: TGTGCCAGCAGCTTAGCAACGGGGTACGTTGAAGCTTTCTTT

D: NA
size: NA
J: TRBJ2-1
V: TRBV28
CDR3: CASRVAYNEQFF
DNA: TGTGCCAGCAGAGTTGCCTACAATGAGCAGTTCTTC

D: NA
size: NA
J: TRBJ2-7
V: TRBV2
CDR3: CASSGGGLKGYYEQYF
DNA: TGTGCCAGCAGTGGAGGGGGGCTAAAAGGATACTACGAGCAGTACTTC

D: TRBD2
size: once
J: TRBJ2-4
V: TRBV6-6
CDR3: CASSYSGLAQNIQYF
DNA: TGTGCCAGCAGTTACTCGGGACTAGCCCAAAACATTCAGTACTTC

D: TRBD2
size: once
J: TRBJ2-1
V: TRBV5-1
CDR3: CASSFLAGGDMGEQFF
DNA: TGCGCCAGCAGCTTTTTAGCGGGAGGGGATATGGGTGAGCAGTTCTTC

D: NA
size: NA
J: TRBJ2-7
V: TRBV18
CDR3: CASSPGRYEQYF
DNA: TGTGCCAGCTCTCCCGGTAGATACGAGCAGTACTTC

D: NA
size: few
J: TRBJ2-6
V: TRBV19
CDR3: CASSSQGGVRANVLTF
DNA: TGTGCCAGTAGTTCCCAAGGGGGTGTGCGGGCCAACGTCCTGACTTTC

D: NA
size: NA
J: TRBJ2-1
V: TRBV16
CDR3: CASSLPGTGRYNEQFF
DNA: TGTGCCAGCAGCCTTCCAGGGACTGGAAGATACAATGAGCAGTTCTTC

D: TRBD1
size: NA
J: TRBJ2-4
V: TRBV5-1
CDR3: CASSPGTGNIGIQYF
DNA: TGCGCCAGCAGCCCAGGGACAGGGAATATCGGCATTCAGTACTTC

D: NA
size: NA
J: TRBJ1-5
V: TRBV7-2
CDR3: CASSPQKYQPQHF
DNA: TGTGCCAGCAGCCCGCAGAAGTATCAGCCCCAGCATTTT

D: TRBD2
size: NA
J: TRBJ2-2
V: TRBV7-3
CDR3: CASSLTPSGDTGELFF
DNA: TGTGCCAGCAGCTTAACTCCTAGCGGGGACACCGGGGAGCTGTTTTTT

D: NA
size: NA
J: TRBJ2-2
V: TRBV30
CDR3: CAWNFVGGGTGELFF
DNA: TGTGCCTGGAATTTTGTGGGAGGCGGCACCGGGGAGCTGTTTTTT

D: NA
size: NA
J: TRBJ2-3
V: TRBV18
CDR3: CASSPGSTDTQYF
DNA: TGTGCCAGCTCACCGGGCAGCACAGATACGCAGTATTTT

D: TRBD2
size: NA
J: TRBJ2-3
V: TRBV9
CDR3: CASSMTSGSTDTQYF
DNA: TGTGCCAGCAGCATGACTAGCGGGAGCACAGATACGCAGTATTTT

D: NA
size: NA
J: TRBJ2-7
V: TRBV5-8
CDR3: CASGLRYEQYF
DNA: TGTGCCAGCGGCCTTAGGTACGAGCAGTACTTC